The following is a T cell receptor beta chain sequence with its context. The data are from a study of blood T cell repertoires in COVID-19. Losses at the gene ends were 6 bases for V and 8 bases for J; bases not matched to a gene: 10. CDR1 MNHEY and CDR2 SVGAGI come from the germline V gene. CDR3 length: 15 residues. The table came from immunoSEQ multiplex PCR; TCRdb's copy has only in-frame clones and leaves some out. The sample includes roughly 50,000 clones, roughly nine tenths of them seen just once. Sequencing was carried out using peripheral blood. The sequence derives from a woman in her thirties or forties with active COVID-19. The rearrangement links TRBV6-5 to TRBJ1-4; TRBD1 matches 9 bases. CDR3 DNA sequence: TGTGCCAGCAGCGCAACAGGGGGCGAACGGGAAAAACTGTTTTTT. This encodes CASSATGGEREKLFF.